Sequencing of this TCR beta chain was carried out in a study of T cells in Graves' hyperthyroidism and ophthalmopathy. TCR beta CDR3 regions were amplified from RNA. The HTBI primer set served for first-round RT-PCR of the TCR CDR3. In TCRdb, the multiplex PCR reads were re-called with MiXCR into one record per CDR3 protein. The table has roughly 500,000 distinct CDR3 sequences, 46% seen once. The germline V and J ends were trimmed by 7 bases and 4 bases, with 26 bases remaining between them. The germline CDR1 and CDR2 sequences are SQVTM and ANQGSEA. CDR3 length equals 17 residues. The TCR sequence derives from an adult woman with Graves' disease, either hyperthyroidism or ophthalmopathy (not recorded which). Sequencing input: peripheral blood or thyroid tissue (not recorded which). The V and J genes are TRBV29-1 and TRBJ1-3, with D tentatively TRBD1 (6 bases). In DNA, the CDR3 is TGCAGCGCCCAAGTAAGGCAGGGGCCCAGTCGAGGAAACACCATATATTTT. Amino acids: CSAQVRQGPSRGNTIYF. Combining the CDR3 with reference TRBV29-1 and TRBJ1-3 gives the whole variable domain SAVISQKPSRDICQRGTSLTIQCQVDSQVTMMFWYRQQPGQSLTLIATANQGSEATYESGFVIDKFPISRPNLTFSTLTVSNMSPEDSSIYLCSAQVRQGPSRGNTIYFGEGSWLTVV.